The TCR beta chain under discussion was sequenced for a study of blood T cell repertoires in COVID-19. Study at large: The United States, Italy and Spain supplied acute and convalescent COVID-19 samples. From T cells, B-cell-depleted T cells, or PBMCs came the material, which was cDNA or gDNA.

Methods used by the authors: Reference gene primer amplification gave estimated nucleated cell counts. TCRdb's copy holds only in-frame clones and misses some; the assay was immunoSEQ multiplex PCR. That table supplies the V and J calls and clone size; D and trimming were determined from the DNA. The profile covers approximately 130,000 clones, with around 76% appearing a single time and approximately 11% taken by the ten largest. This clone came up a few times. The TCR sequence derives from a human donor in a cohort sampled during active COVID-19. Material: peripheral blood.

The CDR3 loop is CASRTEVYSPLHF. The CDR3 nucleotides read TGTGCCAGCAGAACAGAAGTTTATTCACCCCTCCACTTT. The V and J genes are TRBV6-5 and TRBJ1-6; the D is unclear. V was pared by 6 bases and J by 8 bases, with 11 bases between. Germline-derived CDR1 and CDR2 are MNHEY and SVGAGI. This CDR3 is built from 13 residues.